These T cell receptor beta chains were read from a single sample in a study of T cells in Graves' hyperthyroidism and ophthalmopathy. TCRdb re-analysed the multiplex PCR reads in MiXCR, keeping a single row per CDR3 protein. The sample includes a few hundred thousand distinct CDR3 sequences, about 20% of them seen just once. The specimen was blood. Receptors were obtained from a woman aged 50 to 60 with Graves' hyperthyroidism. CDR3s include the opening cysteine and the closing phenylalanine or tryptophan. A D gene is named only where the DNA matches it firmly. Size is stated for part of the rows, as once, few or many counts, or as a class when the clone is expanded.

CDR3 protein,CDR3 DNA,clone size,J gene,D gene,V gene
CASSPGFSTDTQYF,TGTGCCAGCTCACCGGGATTTAGCACAGATACGCAGTATTTT,many,TRBJ2-3,.,TRBV18
CASRRTGDLKAFF,TGTGCCAGCAGGCGCACAGGGGACCTGAAAGCTTTCTTT,few,TRBJ1-1,TRBD1,TRBV27
CASSLVRGDEQFF,TGTGCCAGCAGTTTGGTCAGGGGCGATGAGCAGTTCTTC,many,TRBJ2-1,.,TRBV27
CASSIQGVNEKLFF,TGTGCCAGTAGTATTCAAGGGGTTAATGAAAAACTGTTTTTT,.,TRBJ1-4,.,TRBV19
CASSLLQGFNQPQHF,TGTGCCAGCAGCTTACTGCAGGGATTCAATCAGCCCCAGCATTTT,.,TRBJ1-5,.,TRBV7-6
CASRRTVQGTQYF,TGTGCCAGCAGACGAACCGTTCAGGGTACGCAGTATTTT,.,TRBJ2-3,.,TRBV2
CASSTGQGHQETQYF,TGTGCCAGCAGCACGGGACAGGGGCACCAAGAGACCCAGTACTTC,many,TRBJ2-5,TRBD1,TRBV5-8
CASSGRASGRGEQFF,TGTGCCAGCAGTGGGAGGGCTAGCGGGAGGGGTGAGCAGTTCTTC,.,TRBJ2-1,TRBD2,TRBV6-4
CATSGTGTYEQYF,TGTGCCACCAGTGGAACAGGGACCTACGAGCAGTACTTC,.,TRBJ2-7,.,TRBV24-1
CAISDSIAGTSTDTQYF,TGTGCCATCAGTGATTCGATAGCGGGAACTAGCACAGATACGCAGTATTTT,many,TRBJ2-3,TRBD2,TRBV10-3
CASSLGPLGVNTEAFF,TGTGCCAGCAGCTTAGGGCCCTTGGGGGTGAACACTGAAGCTTTCTTT,many,TRBJ1-1,.,TRBV7-3
CASSSQGVSRQPQHF,TGTGCCAGTAGTAGCCAGGGGGTATCGCGACAGCCCCAGCATTTT,.,TRBJ1-5,TRBD1,TRBV19
CASIRLGGGELFF,TGTGCCAGCATCAGACTAGGGGGCGGGGAGCTGTTTTTT,.,TRBJ2-2,.,TRBV12-3/TRBV12-4
CASSSWGRLNTEAFF,TGTGCCAGCAGTTCATGGGGCAGATTGAACACTGAAGCTTTCTTT,many,TRBJ1-1,.,TRBV2
CASSYYIGQQNTEAFF,TGTGCCAGCAGTTACTACATCGGACAGCAGAACACTGAAGCTTTCTTT,many,TRBJ1-1,.,TRBV6-5
CASASGGYNEQFF,TGTGCCAGCGCTAGCGGGGGGTACAATGAGCAGTTCTTC,few,TRBJ2-1,TRBD2,TRBV28
CAWSPSRAARAFF,TGTGCCTGGAGCCCCAGCCGGGCCGCTAGGGCTTTCTTT,.,TRBJ1-1,.,TRBV30
CASSFNRATYEQYF,TGTGCCAGCAGTTTCAACAGGGCTACCTACGAGCAGTACTTC,many,TRBJ2-7,.,TRBV6-2/TRBV6-3
CSARLVGGTGGAGNPSNYGYTF,TGCAGTGCTAGGTTGGTTGGAGGGACAGGGGGCGCAGGAAACCCCTCTAACTATGGCTACACCTTC,.,TRBJ1-2,TRBD1,TRBV20-1
CASSPDRAGYTF,TGCGCCAGCTCGCCCGACAGGGCTGGCTACACCTTC,.,TRBJ1-2,TRBD1,TRBV5-1
CAWSIDSSYNEQFF,TGTGCCTGGAGTATCGATAGCTCCTACAATGAGCAGTTCTTC,many,TRBJ2-1,.,TRBV30
CASSAGTGEVGQETQYF,TGTGCCAGCAGTGCCGGGACAGGGGAGGTCGGCCAAGAGACCCAGTACTTC,many,TRBJ2-5,TRBD1,TRBV28
CAWSDKGGGDIQYF,TGTGCCTGGAGTGACAAGGGGGGGGGAGACATTCAGTACTTC,.,TRBJ2-4,.,TRBV30
CASSLITSGIQETQYF,TGTGCCAGCAGCTTAATTACTAGCGGGATCCAAGAGACCCAGTACTTC,many,TRBJ2-5,TRBD2,TRBV11-2
CATSDWDSTEAFF,TGTGCCACCAGTGACTGGGACAGCACTGAAGCTTTCTTT,many,TRBJ1-1,TRBD1,TRBV24-1
CASSPEGGVIQYF,TGTGCCAGCAGTCCAGAGGGGGGTGTCATTCAGTACTTC,.,TRBJ2-4,.,TRBV27
CASSLGDSRSDTQYF,TGCGCCAGCAGCTTAGGGGACAGTCGATCCGATACGCAGTATTTT,many,TRBJ2-3,TRBD1,TRBV5-1
CASSYTRATDTQYF,TGTGCCAGCAGTTACACTAGAGCCACAGATACGCAGTATTTT,many,TRBJ2-3,.,TRBV6-2/TRBV6-3
CASSLTGGNYEQYF,TGTGCCAGCAGCTTAACCGGGGGCAACTACGAGCAGTACTTC,.,TRBJ2-7,.,TRBV7-3
CASSDGRTPYEQYF,TGTGCCAGCTCTGATGGTAGGACCCCCTACGAGCAGTACTTC,many,TRBJ2-7,.,TRBV2
CASSQLFKGSGYTF,TGCGCCAGCAGCCAGTTGTTTAAGGGGAGTGGCTACACCTTC,.,TRBJ1-2,.,TRBV4-1
CASSYLTNEKLFF,TGCGCCAGCAGCTATCTGACTAATGAAAAACTGTTTTTT,many,TRBJ1-4,.,TRBV5-1
CASSPLLAGRLYEQYF,TGTGCCAGCAGCCCACTTTTGGCGGGGCGCCTCTACGAGCAGTACTTC,few,TRBJ2-7,.,TRBV7-9
CASSQTLELDTEAFF,TGTGCCAGCAGCCAGACGTTGGAGCTGGACACTGAAGCTTTCTTT,many,TRBJ1-1,.,TRBV5-4
CSASLAQQETQYF,TGCAGTGCTAGTCTAGCGCAGCAAGAGACCCAGTACTTC,few,TRBJ2-5,.,TRBV20-1
CASISGTSIQETQYF,TGTGCCAGCATATCCGGGACATCAATCCAAGAGACCCAGTACTTC,few,TRBJ2-5,.,TRBV2
CASSSGVIDNEQFF,TGTGCCAGCAGTTCAGGGGTGATAGACAATGAGCAGTTCTTC,many,TRBJ2-1,.,TRBV27
CASSSPVRGKVHNIQYF,TGTGCCAGCAGTTCCCCAGTACGGGGAAAGGTCCATAACATTCAGTACTTC,many,TRBJ2-4,.,TRBV12-3/TRBV12-4
CASTAFRDSYPYGYTF,TGTGCCAGCACCGCCTTTAGGGACAGTTATCCGTATGGCTACACCTTC,.,TRBJ1-2,TRBD1,TRBV6-1
CASSLDKGSETQYF,TGTGCCAGCAGCTTAGATAAGGGTTCAGAGACCCAGTACTTC,few,TRBJ2-5,.,TRBV7-9
CASSHSTRTGALKTQYF,TGTGCCAGCAGCCATTCCACCCGGACAGGAGCTTTGAAGACCCAGTACTTC,once,TRBJ2-5,TRBD1,TRBV4-2
CAWTRTVSYGYTF,TGTGCCTGGACCCGGACAGTCAGCTATGGCTACACCTTC,many,TRBJ1-2,.,TRBV30
CASSLSGNEQYF,TGTGCCAGCAGCCTTAGCGGGAACGAGCAGTACTTC,many,TRBJ2-7,TRBD2,TRBV7-9
CASSRSGGSNTGELFF,TGTGCCAGCAGCCGTAGCGGGGGGTCGAACACCGGGGAGCTGTTTTTT,.,TRBJ2-2,TRBD2,TRBV6-1
CGGRLNEQFF,TGCGGGGGGAGACTTAATGAGCAGTTCTTC,.,TRBJ2-1,.,TRBV29-1
CASSLEVGLRNTEAFF,TGTGCCAGCAGCTTGGAAGTGGGACTGAGGAACACTGAAGCTTTCTTT,.,TRBJ1-1,.,TRBV5-8
CAISDPGTGSSYEQYF,TGTGCCATCAGTGACCCGGGGACAGGATCTTCCTACGAGCAGTACTTC,.,TRBJ2-7,TRBD1,TRBV10-3
CASSDRGQGTQYF,TGTGCCAGCAGTGATAGGGGGCAGGGGACCCAGTACTTC,.,TRBJ2-5,TRBD1,TRBV2
CATSRGALAGDNEQFF,TGTGCCACCAGCAGAGGAGCCCTAGCGGGGGACAATGAGCAGTTCTTC,few,TRBJ2-1,TRBD2,TRBV15
CASSLKGRVSGNEQFF,TGTGCCAGCAGCTTAAAGGGCAGGGTCTCGGGCAATGAGCAGTTCTTC,.,TRBJ2-1,.,TRBV7-9
CASSARDTGMNEQYF,TGTGCCAGCAGCGCCCGGGATACCGGGATGAACGAGCAGTACTTC,many,TRBJ2-7,.,TRBV13
CASSEGWFPTDTQYF,TGTGCCAGCAGTGAAGGTTGGTTTCCCACAGATACGCAGTATTTT,.,TRBJ2-3,.,TRBV6-1
CASGLVPPNTEAFF,TGTGCTAGTGGTTTGGTTCCGCCGAACACTGAAGCTTTCTTT,.,TRBJ1-1,.,TRBV12-5
CAWSVFPGRQQETQYF,TGTGCCTGGAGTGTCTTCCCGGGGCGACAACAAGAGACCCAGTACTTC,.,TRBJ2-5,.,TRBV30
CASSVLWTDTQYF,TGTGCCAGCAGCGTTCTGTGGACAGATACGCAGTATTTT,few,TRBJ2-3,.,TRBV7-2